This is a list of T cell receptor beta chains from one sample in a study of blood T cell repertoires in COVID-19. The data were produced by immunoSEQ multiplex PCR, yet TCRdb's version contains in-frame clones alone and is incomplete. The data contain under 250,000 clones, 88% of them singletons. Sequencing was performed on peripheral blood. All receptors derive from a woman between 55 and 75 years old with acute or convalescent COVID-19. CDR3s include the opening cysteine and the closing phenylalanine or tryptophan. A D gene is named only where the DNA matches it firmly. The size of a clone is reported for some rows only, either as once, few or many, or as a class for expanded clones.

D: TRBD1
V: TRBV3-1/TRBV3-2
size: -
J: TRBJ1-5
DNA: TGTGCCAGCAGCCGTGACAGGGATAGCAATCAGCCCCAGCATTTT
CDR3: CASSRDRDSNQPQHF

D: -
V: TRBV19
size: -
J: TRBJ2-2
DNA: TGTGCCAGTAGTATCGTCCCAGGGGCCGGGGAGCTGTTTTTT
CDR3: CASSIVPGAGELFF

D: TRBD1
V: TRBV6-5
size: -
J: TRBJ1-5
DNA: TGTGCCAGCAGCTCTACCGGGACAGGGGATCAGCCCCAGCATTTT
CDR3: CASSSTGTGDQPQHF

D: -
V: TRBV19
size: -
J: TRBJ1-5
DNA: TGTGCCAGTGCGGTCGTCCTCGGTCATCAGCCCCAGCATTTT
CDR3: CASAVVLGHQPQHF

D: -
V: TRBV27
size: -
J: TRBJ1-2
DNA: TGTGCCAGCAGTTTATCGTTAGCAGGGGATGGCTACACCTTC
CDR3: CASSLSLAGDGYTF

D: -
V: TRBV12-2
size: -
J: TRBJ1-5
DNA: TGTGCAAGTCGCTTAGGGGCACGGGATAATCAGCCCCAGCATTTT
CDR3: CASRLGARDNQPQHF

D: -
V: TRBV28
size: -
J: TRBJ2-7
DNA: TGTGCCAGCACCGTTATGGAGGGGGGGACAACCTCCTACGAGCAGTACTTC
CDR3: CASTVMEGGTTSYEQYF

D: TRBD2
V: TRBV5-1
size: -
J: TRBJ2-3
DNA: TGCGCCAGCAGCTCTAGCGGGAGGAGGACAGATACGCAGTATTTT
CDR3: CASSSSGRRTDTQYF

D: -
V: TRBV12-2
size: -
J: TRBJ1-6
DNA: TGTGCCGCGGGGCCAGGGAATTCACCCCTCCACTTT
CDR3: CAAGPGNSPLHF

D: -
V: TRBV5-1
size: -
J: TRBJ1-1
DNA: TGCGCCAGCAGCGCCCGAGACAGGCCCCCCGAAGCTTTCTTT
CDR3: CASSARDRPPEAFF

D: TRBD2
V: TRBV11-3
size: -
J: TRBJ2-7
DNA: TGTGCCAGCAGCATGGGACTAGCGGGGGGTGAGCAGTACTTC
CDR3: CASSMGLAGGEQYF

D: TRBD1
V: TRBV11-2
size: few
J: TRBJ1-5
DNA: TGTGCCAGCAGCCAAGGACAGGGCCCAAATCAGCCCCAGCATTTT
CDR3: CASSQGQGPNQPQHF

D: -
V: TRBV19
size: -
J: TRBJ2-2
DNA: TGTGCCAGTAGTATAAGAGACACAGGGCTCGGGGAGCTGTTTTTT
CDR3: CASSIRDTGLGELFF

D: -
V: TRBV3-1/TRBV3-2
size: -
J: TRBJ2-1
DNA: TGTGCCAGCAGCGGGCGGGTTAGCTCCTACAATGAGCAGTTCTTC
CDR3: CASSGRVSSYNEQFF

D: TRBD1
V: TRBV25-1
size: once
J: TRBJ1-6
DNA: TGTGCCAGCAGTGCCCGGACAGGGGTTAATTCACCCCTCCACTTT
CDR3: CASSARTGVNSPLHF

D: -
V: TRBV10-1
size: -
J: TRBJ2-3
DNA: TGCGCCAGCAGTGAGCTCCTTGGGGGCTCAGATACGCAGTATTTT
CDR3: CASSELLGGSDTQYF

D: TRBD1
V: TRBV28
size: -
J: TRBJ1-4
DNA: TGTGCCATCTCGGACAGGTCCAATGAAAAACTGTTTTTT
CDR3: CAISDRSNEKLFF

D: TRBD1
V: TRBV14
size: -
J: TRBJ2-7
DNA: TGTGCCAGCAGCCAAGCGGGCAGGGGGACAACCTACGAGCAGTACTTC
CDR3: CASSQAGRGTTYEQYF

D: TRBD1
V: TRBV7-9
size: -
J: TRBJ1-5
DNA: TGTGCCAGCAGCCCACAGGGGCACAATCAGCCCCAGCATTTT
CDR3: CASSPQGHNQPQHF

D: TRBD2
V: TRBV7-9
size: -
J: TRBJ2-3
DNA: TGTGCCAGCAGCTCCGGGACTAGCGGGAGTCCAAGCACAGATACGCAGTATTTT
CDR3: CASSSGTSGSPSTDTQYF

D: TRBD2
V: TRBV24-1
size: -
J: TRBJ2-5
DNA: TGTGCCACCAGTGAAGCGGGGGGTCAAACCCAGTACTTC
CDR3: CATSEAGGQTQYF

D: TRBD1
V: TRBV5-1
size: once
J: TRBJ1-4
DNA: TGCGCCAGCAGCAGGGGGACAGGGGATGAAAAACTGTTTTTT
CDR3: CASSRGTGDEKLFF

D: -
V: TRBV27
size: -
J: TRBJ2-2
DNA: TGTGCCAGCAGCTACAGCCTTACAAGCGGGGAGCTGTTTTTT
CDR3: CASSYSLTSGELFF

D: -
V: TRBV28
size: -
J: TRBJ1-1
DNA: TGTGCCAGCAGTTCGCTCGGCGAGGGCCGGGGGATCACTGAAGCTTTCTTT
CDR3: CASSSLGEGRGITEAFF

D: -
V: TRBV27
size: once
J: TRBJ1-1
DNA: TGTGCCAGCAGTTATCCCCCGTCGGGTGACACTGAAGCTTTCTTT
CDR3: CASSYPPSGDTEAFF

D: TRBD2
V: TRBV5-6
size: -
J: TRBJ2-1
DNA: TGTGCCAGCAGCCCGGGACTAGGAAGGGTCGGCTCCTACAATGAGCAGTTCTTC
CDR3: CASSPGLGRVGSYNEQFF

D: -
V: TRBV7-8
size: once
J: TRBJ1-1
DNA: TGTGCCAGCAGCCTCGCGGCGGGGGGCGAAATTTCGATGAACACTGAAGCTTTCTTT
CDR3: CASSLAAGGEISMNTEAFF

D: TRBD1
V: TRBV6-5
size: -
J: TRBJ1-3
DNA: TGTGCCAGTGGGACAGGGATCGGAAACACCATATATTTT
CDR3: CASGTGIGNTIYF

D: TRBD2
V: TRBV4-1
size: -
J: TRBJ2-2
DNA: TGCGCCAGCAGCCACCAATCTAGACTAGCGGGAGGGGTCACCGGGGAGCTGTTTTTT
CDR3: CASSHQSRLAGGVTGELFF

D: -
V: TRBV5-8
size: -
J: TRBJ1-2
DNA: TGTGCCAGCAGCTTCGGAACAGATTATGGCTACACCTTC
CDR3: CASSFGTDYGYTF

D: -
V: TRBV5-1
size: once
J: TRBJ2-1
DNA: TGCGCCAGCAGCAGAATTGGGCAGCAAATCAATGAGCAGTTCTTC
CDR3: CASSRIGQQINEQFF